Listed here are 31 T cell receptor beta chains from one sample, sequenced in a study of blood T cells in healthy people across ages. Through a sample-barcoded 5' primer and a J-beta primer mix, a second PCR was run for roughly 6 to 12 cycles. Via MiXCR, TCRdb re-called the 5' RACE reads, giving one row per CDR3 protein. This repertoire shows hundreds of thousands of distinct CDR3 sequences, 29% found once; its top ten account for roughly a sixth. The sequenced material came from blood. The receptors come from a woman of 80 years or more in good health.

This clonotype was observed many times. This chain joins TRBV7-2 and TRBJ2-5; possible D gene TRBD2, 6 bases. The CDR3 has 15 residues. Per the germline V gene, CDR1 is SGHTA and CDR2 is FQGNSA. V lost 5 bases and J 2 bases, leaving 15 bases between the germline ends. The CDR3 reads CASSIYGGPQETQYF. The DNA of the CDR3 is TGTGCCAGCAGCATCTACGGGGGACCTCAAGAGACCCAGTACTTC.

The chain carries TRBV20-1 and TRBJ2-7; the match to TRBD2 covers 8 bases. Germline V gives CDR1 DFQATT, CDR2 SNEGSKA (reference sequence). V trimming: 0 bases; J trimming: 2 bases; junction bases outside the gene matches: 9. The CDR3 sequence is 16 residues long. The CDR3 spells CSARDGRVAGAYEQYF. CDR3 DNA: TGCAGTGCTAGAGACGGGAGGGTAGCGGGTGCCTACGAGCAGTACTTC.

The chain is built from TRBV10-3 and TRBJ2-3; D tentatively fits TRBD1 or TRBD2 (5 bases each). The CDR3 runs 16 residues. Germline V gene sequence: CDR1 ENHRY, CDR2 SYGVKD. Trimming pared 6 bases from V and 1 base from J, leaving 17 bases between. The CDR3 region has the DNA TGTGCCATCAGGGAAGGGACCCAACCTGGCACAGATACGCAGTATTTT. Translation: CAIREGTQPGTDTQYF.

Note on this clonotype: A read error may explain this, as a much larger clone is one base away. J is TRBJ2-3 and V is TRBV5-1; no definite D call. The germline V and J ends were trimmed by 4 bases and 5 bases, with 11 bases remaining between them. This CDR3 has 13 amino acids. Germline V gene lookup returns CDR1 SGHRS and CDR2 YFSETQ. CDR3 bases: TGCGCCAGCAGCCTTTATCACGAAGATACGCAGTATTTT. It yields the protein CASSLYHEDTQYF.

The chain joins TRBV4-3 to TRBJ1-1; 10 bases align to TRBD1. Losses at the gene ends were 1 base for V and 10 bases for J; bases not matched to a gene: 3. The germline gives CDR1 LGHNA, CDR2 YSLEER. The CDR3 is 13 residues long. The CDR3 spells CASSQGQGATAFF. Here the CDR3 DNA reads TGCGCCAGCAGCCAAGGACAGGGGGCTACAGCTTTCTTT.

This rearrangement joins TRBV30 to TRBJ2-7; D perhaps matches TRBD1 (6 bases). The CDR3 contains 13 residues. The V and J ends lost 8 bases and 3 bases respectively, with 17 bases between them. CDR1 and CDR2 (germline): GTSNPN, SVGIG (reference sequence). CDR3 sequence reads: CASTRTDLYEQYF. In nucleotides, the CDR3 is TGTGCCAGCACCCGGACAGACCTCTACGAGCAGTACTTC.

The rearrangement links TRBV28 to TRBJ2-7, with unresolved D. Deletions cut 3 bases from V and 2 bases from J, with 14 bases between. The CDR3 runs to 15 residues. The germline gives CDR1 MDHEN, CDR2 SYDVKM. The CDR3, as DNA: TGTGCCAGCAGTTTGGATAGCCCTCTAACCTACGAGCAGTACTTC. It specifies CASSLDSPLTYEQYF.

The chain uses TRBV20-1 and TRBJ2-3, with D possibly matching TRBD2 (5 bases). The V end was cut by 5 bases, the J end by 9 bases, with 18 bases between. In germline, CDR1 is DFQATT, CDR2 SNEGSKA (reference sequence). The length of the CDR3 is 13 residues. CDR3: CSAARTVMDTQYF. The CDR3 nucleotides read TGCAGTGCTGCCCGGACTGTGATGGACACGCAGTATTTT.

There are many counts of this clonotype. The chain uses TRBV7-2 and TRBJ2-7; 8 bases are a match to TRBD2. Germline V gene sequence: CDR1 SGHTA, CDR2 FQGNSA. Trimming cost V 2 bases and J 6 bases; bases outside gene matches: 6. The CDR3 runs to 14 residues. CDR3 nucleotides: TGTGCCAGCAGCTTATACGGGGGGGATGGCGAGCAGTACTTC. This sequence encodes CASSLYGGDGEQYF.

This clonotype has a handful of counts. The CDR3: CASRASGVADTQYF. The CDR3 DNA sequence: TGTGCCAGCCGAGCTAGCGGGGTGGCAGATACGCAGTATTTT. This rearrangement joins TRBV6-5 to TRBJ2-3, with 9 bases identical to TRBD2. V lost 8 bases and J lost 4; bases outside the gene matches: 7. The CDR3 has 14 residues. Germline V gene data show CDR1 as MNHEY and CDR2 as SVGAGI.

The V call is TRBV9, the J call TRBJ2-2; D gene unclear. Trimming stripped 3 bases from V and 3 bases from J, with 12 bases between. Germline V gives CDR1 SGDLS, CDR2 YYNGEE. This CDR3 is 15 amino acids long. Written as DNA, the CDR3 is TGTGCCAGCAGCGCGTTACAACCCCACACCGGGGAGCTGTTTTTT. Protein product: CASSALQPHTGELFF.

This clonotype occurred many times. The J gene is TRBJ1-1, the V gene TRBV12-3 or TRBV12-4; the D is unclear. The CDR3 contains 12 residues. V gave up 2 bases and J gave up 4 bases, with 5 bases separating them. The CDR3 is CASSLRGTEAFF. CDR3 bases: TGTGCCAGCAGTTTACGGGGCACTGAAGCTTTCTTT.

This clonotype was seen a handful of times. One base away lies a much larger clone, so this may be a sequencing read error. The chain joins TRBV2 to TRBJ2-1, with a tentative D call TRBD2 (6 bases). Germline-derived CDR1 and CDR2 are SNHLY and FYNNEI. V was shortened by 6 bases and J by 4 bases, with 10 bases between the two germline ends. The CDR3 consists of 13 residues. CDR3 sequence reads: CASRRGLYNEQFF. The CDR3 bases are TGTGCCAGCAGGCGGGGCCTTTACAATGAGCAGTTCTTC. The whole variable domain, remainder taken from reference TRBV2 and TRBJ2-1, is EPEVTQTPSHQVTQMGQEVILRCVPISNHLYFYWYRQILGQKVEFLVSFYNNEISEKSEIFDDQFSVERPDGSNFTLKIRSTKLEDSAMYFCASRRGLYNEQFFGPGTRLTVL.

The chain combines TRBV18 with TRBJ2-3, with 14 positions matching TRBD2. This CDR3 region has 21 residues. CDR1 and CDR2 (germline): KGHSH, LQKENI. The V gene end was trimmed by 6 bases and the J gene end by 1 base; junction bases not matched to a gene: 18. Here the CDR3 reads CASSLITGTSGGHDGTDTQYF. The CDR3 DNA follows: TGTGCCAGCTCGCTAATCACCGGGACTAGCGGGGGCCACGACGGCACAGATACGCAGTATTTT.

The CDR3 coding sequence is TGTGCCACCAGCAACCGGGACGGACAAGAGACCCAGTACTTC. Amino acid sequence: CATSNRDGQETQYF. The V and J genes are TRBV15 and TRBJ2-5; D is perhaps TRBD1 or TRBD2 (5 bases each). Germline V gene sequence: CDR1 LNHNV, CDR2 YYDKDF (reference sequence). Between the trimmed V and J ends, which lost 4 bases and 2 bases, there was a span of 11 bases. CDR3 length: 14 residues.

This sequence joins TRBV30 and TRBJ2-3, with D possibly being TRBD2 (7 bases). The CDR3 is made up of 14 amino acids. In germline, CDR1 is GTSNPN, CDR2 SVGIG (reference sequence). Trimming cost V 7 bases and J 0 bases, with 14 bases left between them. CDR3 loop: CAFRGAVSTDTQYF. CDR3 coding DNA: TGTGCCTTCCGGGGGGCAGTTAGCACAGATACGCAGTATTTT.

This clonotype was seen many times. This chain links TRBV12-3 or TRBV12-4 with TRBJ1-2; D may be TRBD1 (6 bases). Trimming stripped 6 bases from V and 5 bases from J, with 19 bases between. CDR3 length: 15 residues. The CDR3 coding sequence is TGTGCCAGCAGCCGACCCCAGACAGGACTATATGGCTACACCTTC. Its translation is CASSRPQTGLYGYTF.

The chain couples TRBV12-3 or TRBV12-4 to TRBJ2-3; 8 bases are a match to TRBD2. Trimming at V came to 8 bases and at J to 1 base, leaving 8 bases not matched to a gene. The CDR3 totals 15 residues. As DNA, the CDR3 is TGTGCCAGCTTCCGGGGGGGGCCGTGCACAGATACGCAGTATTTT. Translation: CASFRGGPCTDTQYF.

This clonotype was seen at least ten times. The genes are TRBV20-1 and TRBJ1-5, with 7 bases that match TRBD1. The CDR3 totals 13 residues. V trimming: 3 bases; J trimming: 4 bases; junction bases outside the gene matches: 3. Germline V gene data show CDR1 as DFQATT and CDR2 as SNEGSKA (reference sequence). CDR3 DNA: TGCAGTGCTAGGTTGGGACAGAATCAGCCCCAGCATTTT. Amino acids: CSARLGQNQPQHF.

This clonotype showed up just a few times. At one of its ends the junction is not consistent with the germline gene, which may arise from a read error. This sequence joins TRBV7-9 and TRBJ2-3; no firm D call. The germline V gene encodes CDR1 SEHNR and CDR2 FQNEAQ (reference sequence). The CDR3 contains 13 residues. DNA of the CDR3: TGTGCCGGCAGCCGGACGGATACAGATACGCAGTATTTT. Its protein is CAGSRTDTDTQYF.

This chain joins TRBV7-9 and TRBJ1-3, with 9 bases identical to TRBD1. With V trimmed by 5 bases and J by 3 bases, 5 bases remained unmatched. The germline gives CDR1 SEHNR, CDR2 FQNEAQ (reference sequence). The CDR3 sequence is 15 residues long. CDR3 sequence: CASSRDRGNGNTIYF. The CDR3 DNA follows: TGTGCCAGCAGCCGCGACAGGGGGAATGGAAACACCATATATTTT.

The gene calls are TRBV4-2 and TRBJ2-7; perhaps D is TRBD1 or TRBD2 (5 bases each). This CDR3 has 14 residues. The germline V gene encodes CDR1 LGHNA and CDR2 YNFKEQ. V was shortened by 0 bases and J by 6 bases, with 12 bases between the two germline ends. The CDR3 region is CASSQEALRGEQYF. In DNA, the CDR3 is TGTGCCAGCAGCCAAGAAGCTTTGAGGGGCGAGCAGTACTTC.

This clonotype has a handful of counts. CDR3 sequence reads: CASSRAGRGVGEQFF. The CDR3 DNA reads TGTGCCAGCAGCCGGGCGGGGCGGGGGGTGGGTGAGCAGTTCTTC. This chain connects TRBV7-8 to TRBJ2-1; 8 bases map to TRBD2. CDR3 length: 15 amino acids. J gave up 9 bases and V 5 bases, and 12 bases lay outside the gene matches. Germline CDR1 and CDR2: SGHVS and FQNEAQ. Based on the CDR3 plus reference TRBV7-8 and TRBJ2-1, the full variable domain is GAGVSQSPRYKVAKRGQDVALRCDPISGHVSLFWYQQALGQGPEFLTYFQNEAQLDKSGLPSDRFFAERPEGSVSTLKIQRTQQEDSAVYLCASSRAGRGVGEQFFGPGTRLTVL.

This clonotype showed up many times. V gene TRBV9 combines with J gene TRBJ2-4, with D possibly being TRBD1 (5 bases). Germline CDR1 SGDLS, CDR2 YYNGEE. V dropped 3 bases and J dropped 6 bases, with 16 bases sitting between them. CDR3 size: 15 residues. CDR3 DNA sequence: TGTGCCAGCAGCGAAACTCAGGGATGGAGAAACATTCAGTACTTC. This gives the protein CASSETQGWRNIQYF. The variable domain in full, with the rest retrieved from reference TRBV9 and TRBJ2-4, is DSGVTQTPKHLITATGQRVTLRCSPRSGDLSVYWYQQSLDQGLQFLIQYYNGEERAKGNILERFSAQQFPDLHSELNLSSLELGDSALYFCASSETQGWRNIQYFGAGTRLSVL.

A few counts support this clonotype. It may be a read error: a sequence one base away is much more abundant. This chain links TRBV18 with TRBJ2-7; TRBD1 aligns across 10 bases. CDR3 length: 16 amino acids. Germline assignment: CDR1 KGHSH and CDR2 LQKENI. The CDR3 is CASLPPVGQGPEEQYF. In nucleotides, the CDR3 is TGTGCCAGCTTACCACCGGTGGGACAGGGGCCTGAGGAGCAGTACTTC.

In its sample, this clonotype was seen many times. The CDR3 nucleotides read TGTGCCAGCAGTTACGGCCGCGAAAGGACCCAGTACTTC. Translation gives CASSYGRERTQYF. The rearrangement links TRBV6-2 or TRBV6-3 to TRBJ2-5; D not certain. Germline CDR1 reads MNHEY; CDR2 reads SVGEGT. There are 13 residues in the CDR3. Trimming shortened V by 2 bases and J by 7 bases, and 11 bases separated the two germline ends.

This clonotype was picked up many times. DNA of the CDR3: TGTGCCAGCAGTTTCAGGGAGGGAAACACTGAAGCTTTCTTT. It specifies CASSFREGNTEAFF. The genes are TRBV6-5 and TRBJ1-1; a weak D match, TRBD1 (5 bases). Germline values: CDR1 MNHEY, CDR2 SVGAGI. The CDR3 extends over 14 amino acids. Trimming pared 4 bases from V and 2 bases from J, leaving 11 bases between.

The chain employs TRBV7-2 and TRBJ2-7; tentative D call: TRBD2 (5 bases). This CDR3 spans 13 amino acids. Germline V gene sequence: CDR1 SGHTA, CDR2 FQGNSA. Trimming stripped 3 bases from V and 7 bases from J, with 13 bases between. The CDR3 is CASSLLSRGEQYF. As DNA, the CDR3 is TGTGCCAGCAGCTTGTTATCCCGGGGAGAGCAGTACTTC.

In this sample, this clonotype turned up many times. V gene TRBV7-2 combines with J gene TRBJ2-3; D unresolved. CDR1 and CDR2 from the germline V gene are SGHTA and FQGNSA. The V end lost 6 bases, the J end lost 1 base, and 11 bases lay between the germline ends. This CDR3 comprises 14 residues. This chain's CDR3 is CASRPIVGTDTQYF. In nucleotides, the CDR3 is TGTGCCAGCAGGCCAATAGTTGGCACAGATACGCAGTATTTT.

This clonotype was recorded at least ten times. V usage is TRBV27 and J usage is TRBJ2-6; D is tentatively TRBD1 or TRBD2 (5 bases each). Germline V gene data show CDR1 as MNHEY and CDR2 as SMNVEV (reference sequence). The CDR3 has 17 amino acids. V lost 2 bases, J lost 0 bases, and 11 bases lay in between. In nucleotides, the CDR3 is TGTGCCAGCAGTTTAGGGACCCTTAGCTCTGGGGCCAACGTCCTGACTTTC. Residues: CASSLGTLSSGANVLTF.

This clonotype was detected many times. The genes are TRBV5-5 and TRBJ1-4; D unclear. The ends were cut back, 1 base at V and 3 bases at J, with 4 bases in the middle. The CDR3 consists of 13 residues. Germline values: CDR1 SGHKS, CDR2 YYEKEE (reference sequence). DNA for the CDR3: TGTGCCAGCAGCTTGCTCTCTAATGAAAAACTGTTTTTT. This sequence encodes CASSLLSNEKLFF.